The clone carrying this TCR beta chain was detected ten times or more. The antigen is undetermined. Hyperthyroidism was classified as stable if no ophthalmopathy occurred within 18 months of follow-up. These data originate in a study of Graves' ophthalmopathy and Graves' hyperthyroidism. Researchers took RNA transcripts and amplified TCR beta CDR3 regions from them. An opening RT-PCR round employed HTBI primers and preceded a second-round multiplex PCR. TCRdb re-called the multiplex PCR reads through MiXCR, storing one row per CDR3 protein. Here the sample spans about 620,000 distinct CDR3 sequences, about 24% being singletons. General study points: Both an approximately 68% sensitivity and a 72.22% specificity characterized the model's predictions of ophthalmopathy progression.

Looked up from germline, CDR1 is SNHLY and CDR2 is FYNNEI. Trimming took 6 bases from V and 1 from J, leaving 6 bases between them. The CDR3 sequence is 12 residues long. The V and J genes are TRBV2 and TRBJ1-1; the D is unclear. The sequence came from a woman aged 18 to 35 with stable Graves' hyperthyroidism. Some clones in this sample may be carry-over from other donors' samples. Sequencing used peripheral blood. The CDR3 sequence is CASRPGNTEAFF. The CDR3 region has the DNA TGTGCCAGCAGGCCAGGGAACACTGAAGCTTTCTTT.